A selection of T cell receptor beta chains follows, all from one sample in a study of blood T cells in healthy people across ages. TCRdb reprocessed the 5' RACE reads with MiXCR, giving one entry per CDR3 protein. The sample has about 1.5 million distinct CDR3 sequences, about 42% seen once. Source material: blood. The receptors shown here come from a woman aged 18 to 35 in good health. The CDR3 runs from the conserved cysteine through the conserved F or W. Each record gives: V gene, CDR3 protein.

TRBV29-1 CSVRDRGRSNTEAFF
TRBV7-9 CASSYPGSTNEKLFF
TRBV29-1 CSVGDRAGANVLTF
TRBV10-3 CAISVDGRSYEQFF
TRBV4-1 CASSQGDGLQHF
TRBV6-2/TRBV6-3 CATGGGSNQPQHF
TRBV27 CASSSFVGGGTNEQFF
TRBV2 CASSERRSEQYF
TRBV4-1 CASSPRTGRSYEQYF
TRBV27 CASRTRGYEQYF
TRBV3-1 CVSSPGNYEQYF
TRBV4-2 CASSQSYGTGSYQYF
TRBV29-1 CSVEWGQGTSNYGYTF
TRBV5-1 CASSLGQFHEQYF
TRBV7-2 CASSSVNSGANVLTF
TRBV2 CASSVSLAMETQYF
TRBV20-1 CSASLRGVTDTQYF
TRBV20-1 CSARAGGRNQPQHF
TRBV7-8 CASSLGRIDYGYTF
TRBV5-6 CASSLVQIMAQYF
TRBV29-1 CSVWLSSDEQYF
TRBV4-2 CASSQAAPSSYNEQFF
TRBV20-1 CSARDRQEMNTEAFF
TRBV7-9 CASSISGAARNTEAFF
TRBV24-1 CATQETGTYNEQFF
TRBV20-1 CSARLAGIRYNEQFF
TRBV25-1 CASRGSFSTDTQYF
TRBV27 CASNLRGPVGPLHF
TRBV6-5 CASSSRELINTEAFF
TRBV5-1 CASSSTGTGTRRSTDTQYF
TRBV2 CASSEQYRYTEAFF
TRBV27 CASSLSSRAGEQYF
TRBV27 CASSFQGQGQPQHF
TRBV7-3 CASSQKRPGLAGGNNEQFF
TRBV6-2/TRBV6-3 CASSFQGAQGHGYTF
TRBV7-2 CASSLQDREETQYF
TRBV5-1 CATSDRADTGELFF
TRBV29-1 CSGKLGRPEAFF
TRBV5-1 CASSPLNNQPQHF
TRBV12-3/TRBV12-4 CASSPQGPRSYEQYF
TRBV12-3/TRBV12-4 CASSQYSGTSQETQYF
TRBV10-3 CAIRGTGGLSTEAFF
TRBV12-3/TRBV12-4 CASSLPSGNLYEQYF
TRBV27 CASSSPRSSGTDTQYF